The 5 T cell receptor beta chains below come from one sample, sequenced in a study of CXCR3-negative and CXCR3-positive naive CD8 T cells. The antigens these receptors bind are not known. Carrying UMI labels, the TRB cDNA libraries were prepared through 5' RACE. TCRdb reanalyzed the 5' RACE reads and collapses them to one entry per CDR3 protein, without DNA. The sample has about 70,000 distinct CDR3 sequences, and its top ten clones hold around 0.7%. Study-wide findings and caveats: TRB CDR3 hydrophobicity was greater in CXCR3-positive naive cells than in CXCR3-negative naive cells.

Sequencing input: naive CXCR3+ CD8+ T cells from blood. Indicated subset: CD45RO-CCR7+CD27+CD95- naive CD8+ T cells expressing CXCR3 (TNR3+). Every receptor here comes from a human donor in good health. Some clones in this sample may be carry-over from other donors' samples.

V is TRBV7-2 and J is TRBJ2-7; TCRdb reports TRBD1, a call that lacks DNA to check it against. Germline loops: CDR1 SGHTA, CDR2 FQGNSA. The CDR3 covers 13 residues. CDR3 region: CASSLAGPPEQYF.

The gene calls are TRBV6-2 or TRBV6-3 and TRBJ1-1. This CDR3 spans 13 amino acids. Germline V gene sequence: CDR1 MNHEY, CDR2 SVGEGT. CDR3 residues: CASSYGMNTEAFF.

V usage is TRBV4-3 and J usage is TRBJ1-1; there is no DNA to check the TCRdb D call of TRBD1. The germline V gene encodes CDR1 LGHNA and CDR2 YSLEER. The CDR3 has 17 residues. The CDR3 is CASSQDMSTGAHTEAFF.

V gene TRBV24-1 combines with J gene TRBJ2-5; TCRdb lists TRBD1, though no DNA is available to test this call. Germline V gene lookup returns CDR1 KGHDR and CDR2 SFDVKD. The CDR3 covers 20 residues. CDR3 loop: CATSDFKAGAEHASQETQYF.

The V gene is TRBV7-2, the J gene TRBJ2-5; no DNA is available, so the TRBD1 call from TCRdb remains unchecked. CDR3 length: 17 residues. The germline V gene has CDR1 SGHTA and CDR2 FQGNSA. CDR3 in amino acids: CASSSPGAVLYQETQYF.